Each of the 5 T cell receptor beta chains below was sequenced from the same sample in a study of control samples from healthy donors and cancer patients (dated by TCRdb to 2020 to 2021). Library generation was performed with the immunoSEQ multiplex PCR assay. Imported from immuneACCESS, the table was reduced by TCRdb to in-frame sequences with V and J called. These copies leave out some clones; in studies compared against another copy, an unresolved V gene accounts for under half, and the cause of the remainder is not known. The sample data list around 100,000 clones, and less than 90% of these were observed just once. The top ten hold about 15% of the sample. The sample consisted of blood. These receptor sequences come from a woman in her 70s in good health.

This sequence joins TRBV2 and TRBJ1-6; D unclear. V lost 5 bases and J 8 bases, leaving 10 bases between the germline ends. Per germline, CDR1 SNHLY and CDR2 FYNNEI. This CDR3 region has 13 residues. CDR3: CASSPQEDSPLHF. CDR3 bases: TGTGCCAGCAGTCCCCAGGAGGATTCACCCCTCCACTTT.

The gene calls are TRBV6-2 or TRBV6-3 and TRBJ2-1; D remains ambiguous. The CDR3 is 17 residues long. Germline lookup yields CDR1 MNHEY and CDR2 SVGEGT. With 3 bases removed from V and 7 bases from J, the gap between germline ends came to 22 bases. The CDR3 DNA reads TGTGCCAGCAGTTATACCCCCGCTCCGGTTGAATTGAATGAGCAGTTCTTC. Residues: CASSYTPAPVELNEQFF.

The rearrangement uses TRBV21-1 and TRBJ2-3; the table's D call, TRBD2, has no DNA check behind it. TRBV21-1 is annotated as a pseudogene. This CDR3 is 17 amino acids long. This CDR3 reads CASSPFLGGGMTDTQYF. DNA for the CDR3: TGTGCCAGCAGCCCATTCCTAGGCGGAGGGATGACAGATACGCAGTATTTT.

This clone was counted between two and nine times. This rearrangement joins TRBV2 to TRBJ1-1, with D unclear. Per the germline V gene, CDR1 is SNHLY and CDR2 is FYNNEI. V shed 3 bases and J shed 3 bases, with 5 bases lying between them. The CDR3 contains 12 residues. CDR3 in DNA: TGTGCCAGCAGTGATACGGACACTGAAGCTTTCTTT. It specifies CASSDTDTEAFF.

This chain uses TRBV27 with TRBJ2-1; 9 nucleotides align to TRBD2. Germline CDR1 reads MNHEY; CDR2 reads SMNVEV (reference sequence). The CDR3 has 15 amino acids. The V and J ends lost 6 bases and 0 bases, in that order; junction bases with no gene match: 3. This chain's CDR3 is CASRTSGPSYNEQFF. DNA of the CDR3: TGTGCCAGCAGGACTAGCGGTCCCTCCTACAATGAGCAGTTCTTC.